This T cell receptor (beta chain) was sequenced during a study of blood T cells in healthy people across ages. Findings and limits, study-wide: Per million T cells, the diversity of TCR beta decreased roughly linearly as age advanced. Long-lived donors had more naive CD4+ cells and higher diversity than aged donors.

Germline loops: CDR1 SGHVS, CDR2 FNYEAQ. V lost 1 base and J lost 11, with 14 bases in between. The CDR3 consists of 13 residues. PCR was performed a second time for roughly 6 to 12 cycles using a sample-barcoded 5' primer and a J-beta primer mix. A single record per CDR3 protein comes from TCRdb applying MiXCR to the 5' RACE reads. The sample lists more than 1 million distinct CDR3 sequences; more than 35% were seen once. This clonotype has a handful of counts. Its specificity is unknown. Sequences were obtained from blood. This receptor was obtained from an older woman in good health. The J gene is TRBJ2-5, the V gene TRBV7-6; D unclear. CDR3 residues: CASSLVETAVQYF. CDR3 DNA: TGTGCCAGCAGCTTAGTAGAAACTGCCGTTCAGTACTTC. Full variable domain (remainder filled in from reference TRBV7-6 and TRBJ2-5): GAGVSQSPRYKVTKRGQDVALRCDPISGHVSLYWYRQALGQGPEFLTYFNYEAQQDKSGLPNDRFSAERPEGSISTLTIQRTEQRDSAMYRCASSLVETAVQYFGPGTRLLVL.